This TCR beta chain derives from a study of blood T cell repertoires in COVID-19. At the level of the study: Both acute and convalescent COVID-19 samples were obtained from the United States, Italy and Spain. T cells, B-cell-depleted T cells, or PBMCs provided the cDNA or gDNA that served as material.

Source study methods: Quantification of nucleated cells was approximated via reference gene primer amplification. The assay was immunoSEQ multiplex PCR, and TCRdb's table has in-frame clones only and misses some. V and J calls and clone size are copied from that table; D and trimming were computed from the DNA. The data contain 250,000 to 350,000 clones, roughly nine tenths of them singletons. The germline V and J ends were trimmed by 5 bases and 9 bases, with 13 bases remaining between them. The CDR3 contains 13 residues. Germline V gene data show CDR1 as KGHDR and CDR2 as SFDVKD. This clone was observed a single time.

The J gene is TRBJ2-1, the V gene TRBV24-1; D gene ambiguous. This receptor was identified in a woman aged 50 to 60 who had recovered from COVID-19. Sequenced: peripheral blood. This CDR3 is CATSALSGCEQFF. CDR3 bases: TGTGCCACCAGTGCCCTATCGGGTTGTGAGCAGTTCTTC.